Following are 29 T cell receptor beta chains from one sample sequenced in a study of OX40 agonist ivuxolimab in advanced cancers. Library prep was done by the immunoSEQ multiplex PCR assay. Not all clones reach the TCRdb copy of this immuneACCESS table, which keeps in-frame sequences only. Checked studies attribute under half of the gap to unresolved V genes and leave the rest unexplained. The sample table shows about 67,000 clones, and 85% are seen once. Of the sample, 2% falls within the top ten clones. The specimen was CD4+ or CD8+ T cells sorted from blood, collected in a trial of the OX40 agonist ivuxolimab. Source of these receptors: an adult with an advanced solid tumor such as melanoma, head and neck, liver or kidney cancer.

The rearrangement uses TRBV6-1 and TRBJ1-1; perhaps TRBD1 as D (5 bases). With 8 bases removed from V and 3 bases from J, the gap between germline ends came to 13 bases. The CDR3 sequence is 13 residues long. Germline V lookup: CDR1 MNHNS, CDR2 SASEGT. The CDR3 nucleotides read TGTGCCAGCTGGGTCAAGGGGTACACTGAAGCTTTCTTT. This codes for CASWVKGYTEAFF.

The genes are TRBV6-6 and TRBJ2-7, with 11 nucleotides matching TRBD1. The CDR3 runs to 15 residues. The germline CDR1 and CDR2 sequences are MNHNY and SVGAGI (reference sequence). The V segment lost 0 bases and the J segment 3 bases; nucleotides outside the gene matches: 1. CDR3 sequence reads: CASSYSGTGGYEQYF. The CDR3 region has the DNA TGTGCCAGCAGTTACTCCGGGACAGGGGGCTACGAGCAGTACTTC.

This clone has only a few counts. The V and J genes are TRBV9 and TRBJ1-2, with D hard to call. CDR1 SGDLS and CDR2 YYNGEE come from the germline V gene. This CDR3 has 11 amino acids. V was cut by 1 base and J by 4 bases, with 2 bases left in between. The DNA for the CDR3 is TGTGCCAGCAGCGTACTCTATGGCTACACCTTC. This translates into CASSVLYGYTF. Based on the CDR3 plus reference TRBV9 and TRBJ1-2, the full variable domain is DSGVTQTPKHLITATGQRVTLRCSPRSGDLSVYWYQQSLDQGLQFLIQYYNGEERAKGNILERFSAQQFPDLHSELNLSSLELGDSALYFCASSVLYGYTFGSGTRLTVV.

The DNA of the CDR3 is TGTGCCAGCAGCTTGCGGGGCACAGATACGCAGTATTTT. This codes for CASSLRGTDTQYF. The V and J genes are TRBV5-6 and TRBJ2-3; D remains ambiguous. Trimming shortened V by 1 base and J by 1 base, and 4 bases separated the two germline ends. The CDR3 length is 13 residues. Germline V gene sequence: CDR1 SGHDT, CDR2 YYEEEE.

This chain uses TRBV7-2 with TRBJ2-7; D gene ambiguous. The CDR3 length is 15 residues. CDR1 SGHTA and CDR2 FQGNSA come from the germline V gene. The germline V and J ends were trimmed by 0 bases and 9 bases, with 18 bases remaining between them. The CDR3 sequence is CASSLAAGSASAQYF. As DNA, the CDR3 is TGTGCCAGCAGCTTAGCGGCAGGCTCGGCGAGCGCGCAGTACTTC.

The genes are TRBV4-1 and TRBJ2-1; D is perhaps TRBD1 (6 bases). This CDR3 contains 13 residues. Germline V lookup: CDR1 MGHRA, CDR2 YSYEKL. V lost 3 bases to trimming and J lost 8 bases, with 11 bases between them. This CDR3 reads CASSQYEGDEQFF. CDR3 DNA sequence: TGCGCCAGCAGCCAGTACGAGGGGGATGAGCAGTTCTTC.

The V and J genes are TRBV5-1 and TRBJ2-1; possibly TRBD2 for D (5 bases). The germline V gene has CDR1 SGHRS and CDR2 YFSETQ. V was trimmed by 4 bases and J by 3 bases, leaving 8 bases between them. This CDR3 region has 13 residues. Here the CDR3 reads CASSPGIYNEQFF. The CDR3 coding sequence is TGCGCCAGCAGCCCGGGGATCTACAATGAGCAGTTCTTC.

This chain joins TRBV6-1 and TRBJ1-5; weak D call: TRBD1 (5 bases). Germline assignment: CDR1 MNHNS and CDR2 SASEGT. Trimming stripped 8 bases from V and 4 bases from J, with 12 bases between. This CDR3 spans 13 amino acids. CDR3 DNA sequence: TGTGCCAGCCGACAGTTTCTAAATCAGCCCCAGCATTTT. Its translation: CASRQFLNQPQHF.

The chain recombines TRBV18 with TRBJ1-1; TRBD1 might be the D (6 bases). CDR3 length: 17 amino acids. Deletions cut 2 bases from V and 5 bases from J, with 21 bases between. Germline V CDR1 and CDR2: KGHSH, LQKENI. The CDR3, as DNA: TGTGCCAGCTCACCATTCAACATTAAAGGGGGACAAACTGAAGCTTTCTTT. Encoded protein: CASSPFNIKGGQTEAFF.

This chain connects TRBV28 to TRBJ2-5; 11 bases align to TRBD2. The V segment lost 4 bases and the J segment 2 bases; nucleotides outside the gene matches: 3. This CDR3 region has 15 residues. CDR1 is MDHEN and CDR2 is SYDVKM in the germline V gene. The CDR3 sequence is CASSSLAGEQETQYF. In DNA form, the CDR3 reads TGTGCCAGCAGTTCACTAGCGGGAGAACAAGAGACCCAGTACTTC.

About this clone itself: One junction end does not reproduce the germline sequence, and a read error may be involved. The V gene is TRBV5-8, the J gene TRBJ1-1, with 10 bases that match TRBD1. The V gene's germline CDR1 is SGHTS and CDR2 YDEGEE. This CDR3 has 14 amino acids. CDR3 sequence: CASRLDRGETEAFF. Written as DNA, the CDR3 is TGTGCCAGCAGATTGGACAGGGGGGAAACTGAAGCTTTCTTT.

DNA of the CDR3: TGTGCCACCAGCAGAGATCGCCCAAGCGGCGAGCAGTACTTC. Amino acids: CATSRDRPSGEQYF. V gene TRBV15 combines with J gene TRBJ2-7, with D possibly being TRBD2 (5 bases). The V end was cut by 0 bases, the J end by 6 bases, with 12 bases between. Germline loops: CDR1 LNHNV, CDR2 YYDKDF (reference sequence). The CDR3 contains 14 residues.

This rearrangement joins TRBV7-9 to TRBJ2-5, with D unclear. From germline, CDR1 is SEHNR and CDR2 FQNEAQ (reference sequence). V shed 3 bases and J shed 4 bases, with 6 bases lying between them. The CDR3 is 12 residues long. This CDR3 is CASSFMRETQYF. CDR3 in DNA: TGTGCCAGCAGCTTTATGCGAGAGACCCAGTACTTC.

The chain has TRBV5-1 and TRBJ2-2; 10 bases align to TRBD2. The CDR3 loop spans 17 amino acids. From germline, CDR1 is SGHRS and CDR2 YFSETQ. J gave up 8 bases and V 3 bases, and 13 bases lay outside the gene matches. CDR3 region: CASSSPGLASSTGELFF. DNA of the CDR3: TGCGCCAGCAGCTCCCCGGGACTAGCGAGCTCTACGGGGGAGCTGTTTTTT.

This rearrangement joins TRBV7-9 to TRBJ2-7, with unresolved D. CDR3 size: 13 residues. Trimming cost V 2 bases and J 0 bases, with 5 bases left between them. The V gene's germline CDR1 is SEHNR and CDR2 FQNEAQ (reference sequence). The CDR3 nucleotides read TGTGCCAGCAGCTTACCCTCCTCCTACGAGCAGTACTTC. Its protein is CASSLPSSYEQYF.

The V gene is TRBV1, the J gene TRBJ2-3. TRBV1 constitutes a pseudogene. The CDR3 spans 13 residues. The CDR3: CTSSQLLRYTQYF. The DNA for the CDR3 is TGCACCAGCAGCCAGCTTCTCCGTTATACGCAGTATTTT.

The chain carries TRBV7-9 and TRBJ2-6; no clear D. Between the trimmed V and J ends, which lost 1 base and 2 bases, there was a span of 3 bases. The CDR3 has 14 amino acids. CDR1 and CDR2 from the germline V gene are SEHNR and FQNEAQ (reference sequence). DNA of the CDR3: TGTGCCAGCAGCTTAGTCACTGGGGCCAACGTCCTGACTTTC. This translates into CASSLVTGANVLTF.

V usage is TRBV28 and J usage is TRBJ1-5; no firm D call. The CDR3 extends over 13 amino acids. CDR1 and CDR2 from the germline V gene are MDHEN and SYDVKM. Trimming left V 6 bases short and J 11 bases short, with 17 bases between. CDR3 sequence reads: CASRLGRQRAQHF. In nucleotides, the CDR3 is TGTGCCAGCAGGCTAGGACGGCAAAGGGCCCAGCATTTT.

The chain employs TRBV5-4 and TRBJ2-1; 11 bases fit TRBD2. The J segment lost 4 bases and the V segment lost 1 base, leaving 7 bases of the junction unmatched. CDR1 and CDR2 from the germline V gene are SGHNT and YYREEE (reference sequence). This CDR3 contains 17 residues. CDR3 in amino acids: CASSLRSGRAAYNEQFF. In nucleotides, the CDR3 is TGTGCCAGCAGCTTGCGTAGCGGGAGGGCCGCATACAATGAGCAGTTCTTC. Full variable domain (missing parts from reference TRBV5-4 and TRBJ2-1): ETGVTQSPTHLIKTRGQQVTLRCSSQSGHNTVSWYQQALGQGPQFIFQYYREEENGRGNFPPRFSGLQFPNYSSELNVNALELDDSALYLCASSLRSGRAAYNEQFFGPGTRLTVL.

The gene calls are TRBV6-1 and TRBJ2-7; 8 bases are a match to TRBD2. This CDR3 has 15 amino acids. V lost 3 bases, J lost 3 bases, and 7 bases stayed unmatched. The germline gives CDR1 MNHNS, CDR2 SASEGT. The CDR3 spells CASSEGGTRLYEQYF. In nucleotides, the CDR3 is TGTGCCAGCAGTGAGGGTGGGACTAGACTCTACGAGCAGTACTTC.

The chain joins TRBV6-6 to TRBJ1-1; D is undetermined. The CDR3 has 13 amino acids. Trimming left V 2 bases short and J 5 bases short, with 9 bases between. Per the germline V gene, CDR1 is MNHNY and CDR2 is SVGAGI (reference sequence). CDR3: CASSYRAKTEAFF. DNA for the CDR3: TGTGCCAGCAGTTACAGGGCGAAGACTGAAGCTTTCTTT.

The V and J genes are TRBV7-2 and TRBJ2-2; 7 bases align to TRBD2. After removal of 3 bases from V and 2 bases from J, the junction contained 3 bases not matched to a gene. The germline V gene encodes CDR1 SGHTA and CDR2 FQGNSA. The CDR3 extends over 15 amino acids. The CDR3 loop is CASSFAGVNTGELFF. The CDR3 coding sequence is TGTGCCAGCAGCTTCGCGGGGGTTAACACCGGGGAGCTGTTTTTT. Complete variable domain (other parts from reference TRBV7-2 and TRBJ2-2): GAGVSQSPSNKVTEKGKDVELRCDPISGHTALYWYRQSLGQGLEFLIYFQGNSAPDKSGLPSDRFSAERTGGSVSTLTIQRTQQEDSAVYLCASSFAGVNTGELFFGEGSRLTVL.

This chain uses TRBV4-1 with TRBJ2-2; D may be TRBD2 (6 bases). Trimming stripped 1 base from V and 3 bases from J, with 15 bases between. Germline CDR1 is MGHRA and CDR2 is YSYEKL. CDR3 length: 17 amino acids. Written as DNA, the CDR3 is TGCGCCAGCAGCCAAGCACTGGCCAGGGAGGACACCGGGGAGCTGTTTTTT. It encodes CASSQALAREDTGELFF.

This rearrangement joins TRBV5-1 to TRBJ2-1, with 7 nucleotides matching TRBD2. The trim removed 0 bases at V and 7 bases at J, leaving 4 bases unmatched. Germline CDR1 and CDR2: SGHRS and YFSETQ. The CDR3 covers 14 residues. CDR3 sequence: CASSLAAGVNEQFF. CDR3 DNA sequence: TGCGCCAGCAGCTTGGCCGCGGGAGTTAATGAGCAGTTCTTC. Looking up the rest from reference TRBV5-1 and TRBJ2-1 gives the full variable domain: KAGVTQTPRYLIKTRGQQVTLSCSPISGHRSVSWYQQTPGQGLQFLFEYFSETQRNKGNFPGRFSGRQFSNSRSEMNVSTLELGDSALYLCASSLAAGVNEQFFGPGTRLTVL.

V gene TRBV4-2 combines with J gene TRBJ2-5; a weak D match, TRBD2 (5 bases). TRBJ2-7 explains the end of the DNA better; the J call may be wrong. The CDR3 is 16 amino acids. Germline lookup yields CDR1 LGHNA and CDR2 YNFKEQ. CDR3 sequence reads: CASSQRELTGSYEQYF. For the CDR3, the DNA is TGTGCCAGCAGCCAACGGGAACTCACGGGAAGCTACGAGCAGTACTTC.

The chain employs TRBV7-9 and TRBJ2-5; D may be TRBD1 (6 bases). Germline values: CDR1 SEHNR, CDR2 FQNEAQ (reference sequence). This CDR3 contains 14 residues. V was clipped by 6 bases and J by 0 bases, with 11 bases between them. CDR3 region: CASSSGQNQETQYF. The CDR3 DNA reads TGTGCCAGCAGTTCAGGACAGAACCAAGAGACCCAGTACTTC. The full variable domain, rest sourced from reference TRBV7-9 and TRBJ2-5, is DTGVSQNPRHKITKRGQNVTFRCDPISEHNRLYWYRQTLGQGPEFLTYFQNEAQLEKSRLLSDRFSAERPKGSFSTLEIQRTEQGDSAMYLCASSSGQNQETQYFGPGTRLLVL.

The V and J genes are TRBV15 and TRBJ2-3, with 13 bases lining up with TRBD2. The germline gives CDR1 LNHNV, CDR2 YYDKDF (reference sequence). Losses at the gene ends were 5 bases for V and 4 bases for J; bases not matched to a gene: 3. The CDR3 has 15 amino acids. CDR3 sequence (DNA): TGTGCCACCAGCGGTGGACTAGCGGGGGCAGATACGCAGTATTTT. Its translation: CATSGGLAGADTQYF.

This chain uses TRBV28 with TRBJ2-1; tentative D call: TRBD1 (6 bases). The CDR3 is 19 residues long. Germline CDR1 and CDR2: MDHEN and SYDVKM. V shed 5 bases and J shed 3 bases, with 26 bases lying between them. CDR3 nucleotide sequence: TGTGCCAGCAGTGCGCCCGGGACACGGACGGGGAAGAGCTACAATGAGCAGTTCTTC. Its protein is CASSAPGTRTGKSYNEQFF.

The chain uses TRBV7-3 and TRBJ2-1; D assignment may be TRBD1 or TRBD2 (5 bases each). The V gene lost 2 bases and the J gene lost 6 bases, with 8 bases spanning the gap. This CDR3 is 13 amino acids long. Germline V gives CDR1 SGHTA, CDR2 FQGTGA. CDR3 sequence (DNA): TGTGCCAGCAGCTTAGGGACGACCAATGAGCAGTTCTTC. This gives the protein CASSLGTTNEQFF.